What follows are 10 T cell receptor beta chains derived from one specimen sequenced in a study of cytotoxic CD8 clonotypes in ibrutinib-treated CLL. Assay used: immunoSEQ multiplex PCR; TCRdb lists only in-frame clones, some missing. The table lists tens of thousands of clones, approximately 69% of them singletons. This specimen consisted of PBMCs, obtained after 12 months of ibrutinib treatment. The receptors were gathered from a human donor with chronic lymphocytic leukemia.

The chain is built from TRBV19 and TRBJ2-6; no definite D call. Trimming took 7 bases from V and 0 from J, leaving 4 bases between them. Germline V CDR1 and CDR2: LNHDA, SQIVND (reference sequence). The CDR3 consists of 13 residues. The CDR3 protein is CASMVSGANVLTF. The CDR3 coding sequence is TGTGCCAGTATGGTCTCTGGGGCCAACGTCCTGACTTTC.

This clone was detected a few times. The chain is built from TRBV19 and TRBJ2-2; D is perhaps TRBD2 (5 bases). The germline V and J ends were trimmed by 5 bases and 5 bases, with 12 bases remaining between them. The CDR3 is 14 amino acids. Germline assignment: CDR1 LNHDA and CDR2 SQIVND (reference sequence). The CDR3 here is CASSSRLSTGELFF. In nucleotides, the CDR3 is TGTGCCAGTAGTTCCCGACTATCTACCGGGGAGCTGTTTTTT.

The J gene is TRBJ2-1, the V gene TRBV18; D not resolved. The CDR3 totals 13 residues. CDR1 KGHSH and CDR2 LQKENI come from the germline V gene. Trimming took 2 bases from V and 5 from J, leaving 7 bases between them. CDR3 DNA: TGTGCCAGCTCACCAGGCAGCCACAATGAGCAGTTCTTC. As protein: CASSPGSHNEQFF.

The chain recombines TRBV2 with TRBJ2-3; unclear D gene. The germline CDR1 and CDR2 sequences are SNHLY and FYNNEI. CDR3 size: 15 residues. V lost 8 bases and J 6 bases, leaving 21 bases between the germline ends. CDR3 DNA sequence: TGTGCCAGCTCATCTGAGGCTAGATCTTGGGATACGCAGTATTTT. Translated, it gives CASSSEARSWDTQYF. Full variable domain (rest looked up from reference TRBV2 and TRBJ2-3): EPEVTQTPSHQVTQMGQEVILRCVPISNHLYFYWYRQILGQKVEFLVSFYNNEISEKSEIFDDQFSVERPDGSNFTLKIRSTKLEDSAMYFCASSSEARSWDTQYFGPGTRLTVL.

J is TRBJ1-1 and V is TRBV11-2; D is undetermined. Germline V CDR1 and CDR2: SGHAT, FQNNGV. CDR3 length equals 14 residues. V was cut by 1 base and J by 6 bases, with 12 bases left in between. The CDR3 bases are TGTGCCAGCAGCTTAGGGTTGGGAAGGGCTGAAGCTTTCTTT. Translation gives CASSLGLGRAEAFF.

In DNA form, the CDR3 reads TGTGCCAGCAACCTCGTACTAGGGAATACATTCAACAATGAGCAGTTCTTC. It specifies CASNLVLGNTFNNEQFF. The chain is built from TRBV2 and TRBJ2-1; possibly TRBD2 for D (5 bases). CDR3 size: 17 residues. V shed 7 bases and J shed 5 bases, with 24 bases lying between them. Germline CDR1 and CDR2: SNHLY and FYNNEI.

J is TRBJ1-1 and V is TRBV7-3, with D hard to call. This CDR3 comprises 14 residues. Germline V gene sequence: CDR1 SGHTA, CDR2 FQGTGA. Trimming shortened V by 2 bases and J by 4 bases, and 11 bases separated the two germline ends. The CDR3 DNA is TGTGCCAGCAGCTTATACCCCGGGAGCACTGAAGCTTTCTTT. Translated: CASSLYPGSTEAFF.

Concerning this clone itself: A single base is all that separates this from a far larger clone, so a read error is likely. The CDR3 coding sequence is TGTGCCAGCAGCTTGGCCGGTGACTCCTACGAGCAGTACTTC. Translated, it gives CASSLAGDSYEQYF. The chain recombines TRBV5-6 with TRBJ2-7; D gene uncertain. CDR1 is SGHDT, CDR2 YYEEEE, per germline. V was trimmed by 0 bases and J by 0 bases, leaving 7 bases between them. CDR3 length: 14 amino acids.

The CDR3 region is CASSPTGRYGYTF. In DNA form, the CDR3 reads TGTGCCAGTAGTCCGACTGGGCGCTATGGCTACACCTTC. The chain is built from TRBV19 and TRBJ1-2, with D hard to call. CDR1 and CDR2 from the germline V gene are LNHDA and SQIVND (reference sequence). The V gene lost 5 bases and the J gene lost 4 bases, with 11 bases spanning the gap. This CDR3 is 13 amino acids long.

The rearrangement uses TRBV2 and TRBJ2-7; D not certain. CDR3 length equals 14 residues. V was trimmed by 0 bases and J by 7 bases, leaving 13 bases between them. Germline assignment: CDR1 SNHLY and CDR2 FYNNEI. Here the CDR3 reads CASSEALPGQEQYF. The CDR3 DNA follows: TGTGCCAGCAGTGAAGCGCTTCCAGGCCAGGAGCAGTACTTC.